The TCR beta chain under discussion was sequenced for a study of technical replicates of blood from four donors. Data came from immunoSEQ multiplex PCR; TCRdb stores just in-frame clones and leaves some out. The sample yields under 100,000 clones, 90% to 97% seen once. The sample was T cells isolated from PBMCs. The TCR sequence derives from a human donor in good health.

In DNA, the CDR3 is TGCGCCAGCGCCCTCTTACCCACCACCGGGGCGGGGCGGGAGACCCAGTACTTC. Its protein is CASALLPTTGAGRETQYF. The rearrangement links TRBV5-1 to TRBJ2-5, with D possibly TRBD2 on 6 matching bases. The V end was cut by 7 bases, the J end by 5 bases, with 30 bases between. The length of the CDR3 is 18 residues. Germline V CDR1 and CDR2: SGHRS, YFSETQ.